The 24 T cell receptor beta chains reported below all come from one sample, sequenced in a study of T cell responses to AZD1222 COVID-19 vaccine. Here immunoSEQ multiplex PCR was the method, and the copy in TCRdb shows in-frame clones only, minus some. The profile shows approximately 130,000 clones, more than 90% of them singletons. The sequencing here drew on peripheral blood, taken on day 0 of AZD1222 vaccination. These receptors originate from an adult in good health.

The chain links TRBV2 to TRBJ1-1, with D uncertain. Germline CDR1 reads SNHLY; CDR2 reads FYNNEI. This CDR3 has 13 amino acids. With 6 bases removed from V and 6 bases from J, the gap between germline ends came to 14 bases. The CDR3 region has the DNA TGTGCCAGCAGGTCCGCAGCTGTTTCTGAAGCTTTCTTT. This gives the protein CASRSAAVSEAFF.

The chain carries TRBV6-2 or TRBV6-3 and TRBJ2-2; 7 nucleotides agree with TRBD2. The CDR3 contains 15 residues. Germline CDR1 is MNHEY and CDR2 is SVGEGT. The V gene end was trimmed by 5 bases and the J gene end by 3 bases; junction bases not matched to a gene: 6. The CDR3 here is CASSRAGEDTGELFF. The CDR3 nucleotides read TGTGCCAGCAGTAGGGCGGGAGAGGACACCGGGGAGCTGTTTTTT.

The chain uses TRBV25-1 and TRBJ1-1, with 7 bases lining up with TRBD1. This CDR3 is built from 13 residues. Germline CDR1 and CDR2: MGHDK and SYGVNS. V lost 6 bases and J lost 3; bases outside the gene matches: 4. The CDR3 loop reads CASSRGKYTEAFF. The CDR3 nucleotides are TGTGCCAGCAGCAGGGGGAAATACACTGAAGCTTTCTTT. The complete variable domain, with remaining parts taken from reference TRBV25-1 and TRBJ1-1, reads EADIYQTPRYLVIGTGKKITLECSQTMGHDKMYWYQQDPGMELHLIHYSYGVNSTEKGDLSSESTVSRIRTEHFPLTLESARPSHTSQYLCASSRGKYTEAFFGQGTRLTVV.

This clone has more than one count but fewer than ten. This chain connects TRBV7-8 to TRBJ2-7; D is uncertain. This CDR3 has 12 residues. Germline lookup yields CDR1 SGHVS and CDR2 FQNEAQ. Trimming took off 5 bases at V and 3 bases at J, with 8 bases between the two ends. Written as DNA, the CDR3 is TGTGCCAGCAGCCCCCACCTCTACGAGCAGTACTTC. Protein sequence: CASSPHLYEQYF.

This clone was counted a few times. The chain employs TRBV5-5 and TRBJ1-4; 7 nucleotides line up with TRBD1. There are 15 residues in the CDR3. Germline V gene lookup returns CDR1 SGHKS and CDR2 YYEKEE (reference sequence). V shed 2 bases and J 8 bases; nucleotides not matched to a gene: 9. CDR3 amino acids: CASSLNTGAGEKLFF. In DNA form, the CDR3 reads TGTGCCAGCAGCTTAAACACAGGGGCCGGGGAAAAACTGTTTTTT.

The V call is TRBV19, the J call TRBJ1-5; no clear D gene. Trimming shortened V by 8 bases and J by 5 bases, and 10 bases separated the two germline ends. CDR1 and CDR2 (germline): LNHDA, SQIVND (reference sequence). The CDR3 covers 12 residues. The CDR3 protein is CASRGGYQPQHF. The CDR3 bases are TGTGCCAGTCGAGGCGGCTATCAGCCCCAGCATTTT.

The chain uses TRBV7-9 and TRBJ1-1; 7 bases fit TRBD1. The CDR3 extends over 15 amino acids. CDR1 SEHNR and CDR2 FQNEAQ come from the germline V gene (reference sequence). Trimming took 5 bases from V and 1 from J; bases not matched to a gene: 7. Here the CDR3 reads CASSEHGQENTEAFF. In DNA, the CDR3 is TGTGCCAGCAGCGAACATGGACAGGAGAACACTGAAGCTTTCTTT.

The rearrangement uses TRBV6-2 or TRBV6-3 and TRBJ2-1; tentative D call: TRBD2 (5 bases). CDR3 length: 16 residues. V shed 6 bases and J shed 0 bases, with 15 bases lying between them. CDR1 and CDR2 from the germline V gene are MNHEY and SVGEGT. DNA for the CDR3: TGTGCCAGCAGCTTGGATCCGCGGGTCTCCTACAATGAGCAGTTCTTC. Translated, it gives CASSLDPRVSYNEQFF.

The V and J genes are TRBV10-3 and TRBJ2-1, with D uncertain. Germline assignment: CDR1 ENHRY and CDR2 SYGVKD. CDR3 length equals 12 residues. V was pared by 3 bases and J by 4 bases, with 4 bases between. As DNA, the CDR3 is TGTGCCATCAGTGAATGGTACAATGAGCAGTTCTTC. It codes for CAISEWYNEQFF.

The chain has TRBV18 and TRBJ2-1; 10 bases line up with TRBD1. The germline CDR1 and CDR2 sequences are KGHSH and LQKENI. This CDR3 contains 17 residues. Trimming at V came to 3 bases and at J to 5 bases, leaving 10 bases not matched to a gene. The CDR3 here is CASSPFAGTGANNEQFF. CDR3 DNA: TGTGCCAGCTCACCCTTCGCCGGGACAGGGGCCAACAATGAGCAGTTCTTC. The entire variable domain, with the rest obtained from reference TRBV18 and TRBJ2-1, is as follows: NAGVMQNPRHLVRRRGQEARLRCSPMKGHSHVYWYRQLPEEGLKFMVYLQKENIIDESGMPKERFSAEFPKEGPSILRIQQVVRGDSAAYFCASSPFAGTGANNEQFFGPGTRLTVL.

This sequence joins TRBV7-2 and TRBJ2-7; D is unresolved. V was trimmed by 2 bases and J by 3 bases, leaving 8 bases between them. CDR3 length: 13 amino acids. Germline CDR1 and CDR2: SGHTA and FQGNSA. CDR3 sequence: CASSLNSFYEQYF. CDR3 DNA sequence: TGTGCCAGCAGCTTAAACAGCTTCTACGAGCAGTACTTC.

For this clone: Different DNA sequences within this sample yield the same CDR3. V is TRBV5-1 and J is TRBJ2-5, with D unresolved. CDR3 length: 11 residues. From germline, CDR1 is SGHRS and CDR2 YFSETQ. The V end lost 1 base, the J end lost 5 bases, and 3 bases lay between the germline ends. CDR3 nucleotide sequence: TGCGCCAGCAGCTTGAGTGAGACCCAGTACTTC. It is translated as CASSLSETQYF. The full variable domain, rest sourced from reference TRBV5-1 and TRBJ2-5, is KAGVTQTPRYLIKTRGQQVTLSCSPISGHRSVSWYQQTPGQGLQFLFEYFSETQRNKGNFPGRFSGRQFSNSRSEMNVSTLELGDSALYLCASSLSETQYFGPGTRLLVL.

This chain joins TRBV18 and TRBJ1-1; 8 bases are shared with TRBD1. This CDR3 has 13 residues. The V and J ends lost 3 bases and 5 bases, in that order; junction bases with no gene match: 2. CDR1 is KGHSH and CDR2 is LQKENI in the germline V gene. CDR3 DNA sequence: TGTGCCAGCTCACCGACAGGGGAGACTGAAGCTTTCTTT. Encoded protein: CASSPTGETEAFF.

The chain has TRBV19 and TRBJ2-1; 7 bases line up with TRBD2. The CDR3 covers 14 residues. V trimming: 5 bases; J trimming: 3 bases; junction bases outside the gene matches: 4. Germline V lookup: CDR1 LNHDA, CDR2 SQIVND (reference sequence). The DNA of the CDR3 is TGTGCCAGTAGTTTTAGCGGGTACTACAATGAGCAGTTCTTC. Encoded protein: CASSFSGYYNEQFF.

This clone has only a few counts. The chain has TRBV2 and TRBJ1-1; TRBD1 matches 7 bases. The CDR3 has 15 residues. V shed 5 bases and J 0 bases; nucleotides not matched to a gene: 6. Germline CDR1 SNHLY, CDR2 FYNNEI. This CDR3 reads CASSPPGQMNTEAFF. CDR3 DNA sequence: TGTGCCAGCAGTCCTCCGGGACAGATGAACACTGAAGCTTTCTTT.

This clone was seen once. This chain joins TRBV19 and TRBJ1-5; 7 nucleotides line up with TRBD1. Germline assignment: CDR1 LNHDA and CDR2 SQIVND (reference sequence). Trimming took 11 bases from V and 3 from J; bases not matched to a gene: 25. This CDR3 has 19 amino acids. CDR3 residues: CAASSARRGRGRINQPQHF. The DNA for the CDR3 is TGTGCCGCCAGTAGTGCCCGCCGGGGCAGGGGGAGGATCAATCAGCCCCAGCATTTT.

This chain links TRBV15 with TRBJ2-5; D gene uncertain. V dropped 0 bases and J dropped 2 bases, with 10 bases sitting between them. The germline V gene has CDR1 LNHNV and CDR2 YYDKDF (reference sequence). The CDR3 length is 15 residues. The CDR3 nucleotides read TGTGCCACCAGCAGAGATTGGGCAGCTCAAGAGACCCAGTACTTC. Its protein is CATSRDWAAQETQYF.

This sequence joins TRBV19 and TRBJ2-7; no firm D call. V was shortened by 6 bases and J by 3 bases, with 15 bases between the two germline ends. Germline CDR1 is LNHDA and CDR2 is SQIVND (reference sequence). The CDR3 loop spans 14 amino acids. CDR3 amino acids: CASSGRGVYYEQYF. CDR3 bases: TGTGCCAGTAGCGGGCGTGGGGTGTACTACGAGCAGTACTTC.

The sample holds a few counts of this clone. The V gene is TRBV4-2, the J gene TRBJ2-7, with a tentative D call TRBD1 (5 bases). Germline loops: CDR1 LGHNA, CDR2 YNFKEQ. The CDR3 is made up of 15 amino acids. The germline V and J ends were trimmed by 0 bases and 0 bases, with 9 bases remaining between them. The CDR3 loop reads CASSQDTQASYEQYF. DNA for the CDR3: TGTGCCAGCAGCCAAGATACACAGGCCTCCTACGAGCAGTACTTC.

The J gene is TRBJ1-6, the V gene TRBV4-3, with D unclear. The V gene lost 4 bases and the J gene lost 10 bases, with 17 bases spanning the gap. This CDR3 spans 15 amino acids. The germline CDR1 and CDR2 sequences are LGHNA and YSLEER. The chain's CDR3 is CASSRDGVGGSPLHF. The CDR3 nucleotides read TGCGCCAGCAGCCGAGACGGGGTAGGAGGATCACCCCTCCACTTT.

This chain connects TRBV4-3 to TRBJ2-7, with D possibly being TRBD1 (7 bases). The CDR3 spans 19 residues. Trimming took off 0 bases at V and 1 base at J, with 22 bases between the two ends. In germline, CDR1 is LGHNA, CDR2 YSLEER. CDR3 sequence (DNA): TGCGCCAGCAGCCAAGATTTAGCCCTAACAGGGGAGGTGTCCTACGAGCAGTACTTC. This gives the protein CASSQDLALTGEVSYEQYF.

CDR3 DNA sequence: TGTGCCAGCAGCGAGAGGGCAGGCTCGAACACTGAAGCTTTCTTT. This codes for CASSERAGSNTEAFF. The rearrangement links TRBV9 to TRBJ1-1; D uncertain. Trimming pared 3 bases from V and 1 base from J, leaving 13 bases between. The germline V gene has CDR1 SGDLS and CDR2 YYNGEE. The CDR3 has 15 residues.

The V gene is TRBV5-1, the J gene TRBJ1-3; D not resolved. The CDR3 runs 12 residues. Looked up from germline, CDR1 is SGHRS and CDR2 is YFSETQ. Trimming stripped 8 bases from V and 3 bases from J, with 9 bases between. CDR3 residues: CASREGGNTIYF. CDR3 coding DNA: TGCGCCAGTCGAGAGGGTGGAAACACCATATATTTT.

The chain has TRBV5-6 and TRBJ1-2, with D unclear. Germline CDR1 and CDR2: SGHDT and YYEEEE. Between the trimmed V and J ends, which lost 0 bases and 6 bases, there was a span of 12 bases. There are 14 residues in the CDR3. CDR3 sequence (DNA): TGTGCCAGCAGCTTGGACAGCGAGAAAAATGGCTACACCTTC. This sequence encodes CASSLDSEKNGYTF.